This entry lists 25 T cell receptor beta chains sequenced from one sample in a study of CD8 T cells in Susac syndrome. RNA amounts of roughly 0.45 to 1 ug underwent reverse transcription with random hexamers. TCRdb redid the calling of the immunoSEQ multiplex PCR reads with MiXCR, one entry per CDR3 protein. The top ten clones hold 0.5% to 0.6% of a sample with approximately 70,000 distinct CDR3 sequences, around 96% of them seen once. Sample: CD8+ T cells from PBMCs. All receptors derive from a human donor with multiple sclerosis.

V gene TRBV5-4 combines with J gene TRBJ2-1, with D possibly TRBD2 on 6 matching bases. V was trimmed by 1 base and J by 2 bases, leaving 13 bases between them. There are 16 residues in the CDR3. In germline, CDR1 is SGHNT, CDR2 YYREEE (reference sequence). In nucleotides, the CDR3 is TGTGCCAGCAGCTTGCGACGGGGGAGCGCCTACAATGAGCAGTTCTTC. This translates into CASSLRRGSAYNEQFF.

The chain employs TRBV4-1 and TRBJ2-3; 9 bases align to TRBD1. This CDR3 is 17 amino acids long. V shed 0 bases and J 2 bases; nucleotides not matched to a gene: 6. In germline, CDR1 is MGHRA, CDR2 YSYEKL. The CDR3 spells CASSQDFGDRATDTQYF. The CDR3 bases are TGCGCCAGCAGCCAAGATTTCGGGGACAGGGCCACAGATACGCAGTATTTT.

This clonotype was recorded only once. V is TRBV7-9 and J is TRBJ2-7; 7 bases agree with TRBD1. CDR3 length: 14 amino acids. V was pared by 5 bases and J by 2 bases, with 6 bases of the junction left unmatched. The V gene's germline CDR1 is SEHNR and CDR2 FQNEAQ (reference sequence). CDR3 in amino acids: CASSPPGTAYEQYF. CDR3 in DNA: TGTGCCAGCAGCCCCCCCGGGACAGCCTACGAGCAGTACTTC.

The V gene is TRBV29-1, the J gene TRBJ1-2; D is ambiguous. This CDR3 contains 11 residues. Germline CDR1 and CDR2: SQVTM and ANQGSEA. Trimming shortened V by 3 bases and J by 0 bases, and 2 bases separated the two germline ends. DNA for the CDR3: TGCAGCGTTGATACTAACTATGGCTACACCTTC. It encodes CSVDTNYGYTF.

The V and J genes are TRBV25-1 and TRBJ1-1; D is uncertain. CDR3 length: 13 residues. V was trimmed by 1 base and J by 3 bases, leaving 6 bases between them. The germline V gene has CDR1 MGHDK and CDR2 SYGVNS. Written as DNA, the CDR3 is TGTGCCAGCAGTGAATCGGGCGACACTGAAGCTTTCTTT. It is translated as CASSESGDTEAFF.

In DNA, the CDR3 is TGTGCCAGCAGCGTAGAGACAGGCAGGTCCTACGAGCAGTACTTC. This gives the protein CASSVETGRSYEQYF. The chain uses TRBV9 and TRBJ2-7; a weak D match, TRBD1 (6 bases). With 0 bases removed from V and 1 base from J, the gap between germline ends came to 11 bases. The CDR3 runs to 15 residues. CDR1 SGDLS and CDR2 YYNGEE come from the germline V gene.

The rearrangement uses TRBV2 and TRBJ2-3; TRBD1 matches at 9 bases. The CDR3 length is 13 residues. From germline, CDR1 is SNHLY and CDR2 FYNNEI. With 9 bases clipped from V and 4 bases from J, the junction kept 5 bases outside the gene matches. As DNA, the CDR3 is TGTGCCAGAGGGCGGACAGGGGCAGATACGCAGTATTTT. This sequence encodes CARGRTGADTQYF.

The chain uses TRBV19 and TRBJ2-1; unclear D gene. The CDR3 length is 13 residues. The V and J ends lost 5 bases and 2 bases respectively, with 7 bases between them. Germline loops: CDR1 LNHDA, CDR2 SQIVND (reference sequence). CDR3: CASSFYPYNEQFF. The CDR3 DNA sequence: TGTGCCAGTAGTTTCTACCCCTACAATGAGCAGTTCTTC.

The chain has TRBV13 and TRBJ2-7; D possibly corresponds to TRBD1 (5 bases). Germline V lookup: CDR1 PRHDT, CDR2 FYEKMQ (reference sequence). The length of the CDR3 is 14 residues. The V gene lost 2 bases and the J gene lost 5 bases, with 13 bases spanning the gap. DNA of the CDR3: TGTGCCAGCAGCTTACAAGGGGCTGGGCACGAGCAGTACTTC. This sequence encodes CASSLQGAGHEQYF.

The chain employs TRBV20-1 and TRBJ1-1; D remains ambiguous. The V gene's germline CDR1 is DFQATT and CDR2 SNEGSKA (reference sequence). The CDR3 spans 12 residues. CDR3 sequence reads: CRGLASNTEAFF. The CDR3 nucleotides are TGCAGAGGATTAGCCTCGAACACTGAAGCTTTCTTT.

The chain combines TRBV5-4 with TRBJ2-7; TRBD1 agrees at 9 bases. Germline values: CDR1 SGHNT, CDR2 YYREEE (reference sequence). Trimming took 4 bases from V and 3 from J; bases not matched to a gene: 8. The CDR3 extends over 15 amino acids. The CDR3 nucleotides are TGTGCCAGCAGCATACCGGGACAGGGTGTCTACGAGCAGTACTTC. Its protein is CASSIPGQGVYEQYF.

The chain links TRBV6-5 to TRBJ2-7, with D maybe TRBD2 (6 bases). This CDR3 is 14 amino acids long. Trimming removed 3 bases from V and 5 bases from J, with 14 bases in between. Germline V gene lookup returns CDR1 MNHEY and CDR2 SVGAGI. Here the CDR3 reads CASSYVAGIDEQYF. CDR3 coding DNA: TGTGCCAGCAGTTATGTTGCGGGAATTGACGAGCAGTACTTC.

This chain uses TRBV2 with TRBJ1-1; the match to TRBD1 covers 11 bases. Trimming at V came to 7 bases and at J to 11 bases, leaving 12 bases not matched to a gene. The CDR3 totals 14 residues. Germline loops: CDR1 SNHLY, CDR2 FYNNEI. CDR3 nucleotides: TGTGCCAGCACCGGCGGGACAGGGGGATTATCGGCTTTCTTT. Translation gives CASTGGTGGLSAFF.

V usage is TRBV28 and J usage is TRBJ2-1; 8 nucleotides align to TRBD1. Germline loops: CDR1 MDHEN, CDR2 SYDVKM. V was clipped by 6 bases and J by 4 bases; unmatched bases: 8. The length of the CDR3 is 15 residues. The CDR3, as DNA: TGTGCCAGCAGGGGAAGGGACAGGAGTTACAATGAGCAGTTCTTC. The encoded protein is CASRGRDRSYNEQFF.

The V call is TRBV7-9, the J call TRBJ1-2; TRBD1 might be the D (6 bases). CDR1 SEHNR and CDR2 FQNEAQ come from the germline V gene (reference sequence). V dropped 5 bases and J dropped 2 bases, with 9 bases sitting between them. This CDR3 contains 13 residues. The CDR3 DNA follows: TGTGCCAGCAGCGAGGACAGCAACTATGGCTACACCTTC. Amino acid sequence: CASSEDSNYGYTF.

The gene calls are TRBV20-1 and TRBJ2-5; 8 bases map to TRBD2. V was pared by 1 base and J by 5 bases, with 12 bases of the junction left unmatched. CDR1 and CDR2 from the germline V gene are DFQATT and SNEGSKA (reference sequence). This CDR3 has 16 residues. CDR3 sequence reads: CSARVASGGREETQYF. CDR3 bases: TGCAGTGCTAGAGTAGCCTCGGGGGGGCGGGAGGAGACCCAGTACTTC.

The chain uses TRBV20-1 and TRBJ2-2; 7 bases are a match to TRBD1. The V segment lost 2 bases and the J segment 3 bases; nucleotides outside the gene matches: 0. The CDR3 runs 13 residues. Germline CDR1 and CDR2: DFQATT and SNEGSKA (reference sequence). This CDR3 reads CSARQGDTGELFF. CDR3 coding DNA: TGCAGTGCTAGACAGGGGGACACCGGGGAGCTGTTTTTT.

The chain joins TRBV12-3 or TRBV12-4 to TRBJ1-1; 7 bases match TRBD1. The CDR3 has 13 residues. V gave up 6 bases and J gave up 4 bases; unmatched junction bases: 5. The chain's CDR3 is CASRQGTVTEAFF. DNA for the CDR3: TGTGCCAGCAGACAAGGGACAGTCACTGAAGCTTTCTTT.

The gene calls are TRBV6-2 or TRBV6-3 and TRBJ2-7, with D perhaps TRBD2 (6 bases). Germline CDR1 and CDR2: MNHEY and SVGEGT. This CDR3 contains 13 residues. Deletions cut 7 bases from V and 0 bases from J, with 10 bases between. The CDR3 loop reads CASMGGDSYEQYF. CDR3 in DNA: TGTGCCAGCATGGGGGGAGACTCCTACGAGCAGTACTTC.

This chain uses TRBV20-1 with TRBJ1-1; 8 bases fit TRBD1. Per the germline V gene, CDR1 is DFQATT and CDR2 is SNEGSKA (reference sequence). This CDR3 region has 14 residues. Losses at the gene ends were 6 bases for V and 3 bases for J; bases not matched to a gene: 9. The CDR3 here is CSAKTGVWDTEAFF. The CDR3 DNA reads as TGCAGTGCAAAGACAGGGGTTTGGGACACTGAAGCTTTCTTT.

The chain employs TRBV28 and TRBJ2-7; a possible D gene is TRBD2 (5 bases). The V and J ends lost 7 bases and 3 bases respectively, with 13 bases between them. The CDR3 is 13 residues long. Germline-derived CDR1 and CDR2 are MDHEN and SYDVKM. CDR3 DNA: TGTGCCAGCACCGAAGCGAGGGACTACGAGCAGTACTTC. Protein product: CASTEARDYEQYF.

The chain recombines TRBV5-1 with TRBJ1-1; maybe TRBD1 (6 bases). Trimming pared 1 base from V and 4 bases from J, leaving 17 bases between. Per the germline V gene, CDR1 is SGHRS and CDR2 is YFSETQ. The CDR3 covers 16 residues. The CDR3 reads CASSLTPTGLGTEAFF. Written as DNA, the CDR3 is TGCGCCAGCAGCTTGACACCGACAGGTTTGGGCACTGAAGCTTTCTTT. Supplemented by reference TRBV5-1 and TRBJ1-1, the full variable domain reads KAGVTQTPRYLIKTRGQQVTLSCSPISGHRSVSWYQQTPGQGLQFLFEYFSETQRNKGNFPGRFSGRQFSNSRSEMNVSTLELGDSALYLCASSLTPTGLGTEAFFGQGTRLTVV.

The V and J genes are TRBV6-1 and TRBJ2-2, with D unresolved. The CDR3 covers 16 residues. CDR1 is MNHNS and CDR2 is SASEGT in the germline V gene. V was clipped by 2 bases and J by 2 bases, with 12 bases between them. CDR3: CASSEYSRHNTGELFF. The DNA of the CDR3 is TGTGCCAGCAGTGAATATTCGCGGCATAACACCGGGGAGCTGTTTTTT.

The chain has TRBV3-1 and TRBJ1-5; TRBD1 is a possible D gene (5 bases). V lost 6 bases, J lost 12 bases, and 15 bases lay in between. Germline V gene data show CDR1 as LGHDT and CDR2 as YNNKEL (reference sequence). This CDR3 comprises 12 residues. The CDR3 DNA is TGTGCCAGCAGAGCGCCAGACAGCAGCCAGCATTTT. This codes for CASRAPDSSQHF.

The rearrangement uses TRBV14 and TRBJ2-5; D not certain. Trimming stripped 0 bases from V and 1 base from J, with 9 bases between. The CDR3 loop spans 15 amino acids. Germline-derived CDR1 and CDR2 are SGHDN and FVKESK. Here the CDR3 DNA reads TGTGCCAGCAGCCAAGAGCAAGTATTCCAAGAGACCCAGTACTTC. Translated, it gives CASSQEQVFQETQYF.